This T cell receptor (beta chain) stems from a study of blood T cell repertoires in COVID-19. Study-level background: Samples came from the United States, Italy and Spain, spanning acute and convalescent COVID-19. PBMCs, B-cell-depleted T cells, or T cells provided the cDNA or gDNA that made up the material.

Trimming shortened V by 5 bases and J by 4 bases, and 15 bases separated the two germline ends. CDR3 length equals 14 residues. CDR1 MDHEN and CDR2 SYDVKM come from the germline V gene. Original processing methods: Reference gene primer amplification in the assay estimated nucleated cell counts. Produced via immunoSEQ multiplex PCR; TCRdb's table is partial and in-frame only. The DNA gave D and trimming, while V, J and clone size come from that table. Altogether some 120,000 clones are present, approximately 77% being singletons, with the ten largest covering roughly 7.9%. This sequence was found in a human donor in a cohort sampled during active COVID-19. V is TRBV28 and J is TRBJ2-7, with D maybe TRBD2 (5 bases). Sequenced material: peripheral blood. As DNA, the CDR3 is TGTGCCAGCAGTCAAGCCTCCGGGAAATACGAGCAGTACTTC. Encoded protein: CASSQASGKYEQYF.